These 24 T cell receptor beta chains were all obtained from the same sample, sequenced in a study of cytomegalovirus exposure and HLA in healthy donors. This PCR relied on a set of 60 Vbeta primers and 13 Jbeta primers. The method was immunoSEQ multiplex PCR; TCRdb's version includes in-frame clones alone and lacks a portion of them. The sample holds 150,000 to 250,000 clones, 82% seen once. Specimen: PBMCs. The receptors stem from a boy aged 2 to 10 in good health and CMV-seronegative.

This clone was picked up a small number of times. V gene TRBV5-6 combines with J gene TRBJ1-1, with D maybe TRBD1 (5 bases). The CDR3 is 13 amino acids. The germline CDR1 and CDR2 sequences are SGHDT and YYEEEE. Trimming took 4 bases from V and 1 from J, leaving 8 bases between them. This CDR3 is CASSPTGNTEAFF. CDR3 bases: TGTGCCAGCAGCCCTACAGGGAACACTGAAGCTTTCTTT.

This clone showed up just once. This chain connects TRBV7-2 to TRBJ2-3; TRBD2 is a possible D gene (5 bases). The V end was cut by 5 bases, the J end by 3 bases, with 9 bases between. Germline V gene lookup returns CDR1 SGHTA and CDR2 FQGNSA. CDR3 size: 13 residues. CDR3 amino acids: CASSPGITDTQYF. CDR3 DNA sequence: TGTGCCAGCAGCCCGGGAATTACAGATACGCAGTATTTT.

The chain joins TRBV6-6 to TRBJ1-5, with D possibly TRBD1 on 6 matching bases. The germline CDR1 and CDR2 sequences are MNHNY and SVGAGI (reference sequence). With 6 bases removed from V and 5 bases from J, the gap between germline ends came to 17 bases. The CDR3 is 15 residues long. The CDR3 DNA sequence: TGTGCCAGCAGCCCCGGGACAAAGGGGGATCAGCCCCAGCATTTT. This translates into CASSPGTKGDQPQHF.

This clone was counted a single time. The chain combines TRBV21-1 with TRBJ1-1; TRBD1, the D gene given by the table, was not confirmed from the DNA. TRBV21-1 is a documented pseudogene. The CDR3 length is 16 residues. In nucleotides, the CDR3 is TGTGCCAGCAGCCGCAGACTGGGACAGTGGAACACTGAAGCTTTCTTT. Translated, it gives CASSRRLGQWNTEAFF.

The genes are TRBV11-1 and TRBJ2-5; 8 bases are a match to TRBD2. The V gene end was trimmed by 4 bases and the J gene end by 2 bases; junction bases not matched to a gene: 9. Germline assignment: CDR1 SGHAT and CDR2 FQDESV (reference sequence). The CDR3 is 16 residues long. In DNA form, the CDR3 reads TGTGCCAGCAGCTCCGGGGGGGGTCAATTACAAGAGACCCAGTACTTC. Translating gives CASSSGGGQLQETQYF. Full variable domain (missing parts from reference TRBV11-1 and TRBJ2-5): EAEVAQSPRYKITEKSQAVAFWCDPISGHATLYWYRQILGQGPELLVQFQDESVVDDSQLPKDRFSAERLKGVDSTLKIQPAELGDSAMYLCASSSGGGQLQETQYFGPGTRLLVL.

The chain combines TRBV15 with TRBJ2-1, with 9 nucleotides matching TRBD1. Per the germline V gene, CDR1 is LNHNV and CDR2 is YYDKDF (reference sequence). The CDR3 loop spans 15 amino acids. V was pared by 3 bases and J by 9 bases, with 9 bases of the junction left unmatched. The CDR3 sequence: CATSRLTGGYGEQFF. The CDR3, as DNA: TGTGCCACCAGCAGGTTGACAGGGGGGTACGGTGAGCAGTTCTTC.

The rearrangement links TRBV5-4 to TRBJ2-5; a possible D gene is TRBD1 (6 bases). Germline V gene lookup returns CDR1 SGHNT and CDR2 YYREEE (reference sequence). The length of the CDR3 is 13 residues. Trimming left V 4 bases short and J 1 base short, with 8 bases between. The chain's CDR3 is CASSPGVQETQYF. The DNA for the CDR3 is TGTGCCAGCAGCCCAGGGGTCCAAGAGACCCAGTACTTC.

The chain employs TRBV5-1 and TRBJ2-7; D may be TRBD1 (8 bases). V lost 4 bases and J lost 1, with 15 bases in between. CDR1 SGHRS and CDR2 YFSETQ come from the germline V gene. The CDR3 loop spans 15 amino acids. CDR3 nucleotides: TGCGCCAGCAGCCGGGGGGACAGGTATTCCTACGAGCAGTACTTC. The encoded protein is CASSRGDRYSYEQYF.

V gene TRBV7-9 combines with J gene TRBJ2-2; D remains ambiguous. Trimming stripped 2 bases from V and 8 bases from J, with 9 bases between. The CDR3 length is 13 residues. Germline loops: CDR1 SEHNR, CDR2 FQNEAQ (reference sequence). The CDR3 sequence: CASSLTGFGELFF. The CDR3 nucleotides read TGTGCCAGCAGCTTAACGGGTTTTGGGGAGCTGTTTTTT.

To note about this clone: The junction differs from germline at one of its ends, possibly a read error. The rearrangement links TRBV25-1 to TRBJ2-5; 11 bases are a match to TRBD2. The CDR3 contains 16 residues. Germline V gene lookup returns CDR1 MGHDK and CDR2 SYGVNS. CDR3 in amino acids: CASSEYRSGGAETQYF. In nucleotides, the CDR3 is TGCGCCAGCAGTGAATATCGTAGCGGGGGGGCGGAGACCCAGTACTTC.

V gene TRBV18 combines with J gene TRBJ1-2; tentative D call: TRBD1 (6 bases). From germline, CDR1 is KGHSH and CDR2 LQKENI. This CDR3 spans 15 amino acids. V was pared by 1 base and J by 7 bases, with 16 bases between. CDR3 in DNA: TGTGCCAGCTCACCACGGGTAAACAGGGCTGGTGGCTACACCTTC. This sequence encodes CASSPRVNRAGGYTF.

This rearrangement joins TRBV29-1 to TRBJ1-2; 10 bases map to TRBD1. The CDR3 sequence is 16 residues long. V lost 6 bases and J lost 7; bases outside the gene matches: 17. In germline, CDR1 is SQVTM, CDR2 ANQGSEA. The CDR3 sequence: CSVLSSRQGASGGYTF. In nucleotides, the CDR3 is TGCAGCGTCCTATCATCTAGACAGGGGGCATCAGGTGGCTACACCTTC.

This chain uses TRBV5-4 with TRBJ1-2; D not resolved. Germline V gives CDR1 SGHNT, CDR2 YYREEE (reference sequence). This CDR3 spans 13 amino acids. The ends were cut back, 5 bases at V and 1 base at J, with 9 bases in the middle. The CDR3 nucleotides are TGTGCCAGCAGGGAAACAGATAACTATGGCTACACCTTC. Its translation: CASRETDNYGYTF.

The chain combines TRBV9 with TRBJ2-1; TRBD2 is a possible D gene (5 bases). The CDR3 length is 16 residues. Germline V gives CDR1 SGDLS, CDR2 YYNGEE. The ends were cut back, 4 bases at V and 4 bases at J, with 18 bases in the middle. CDR3 sequence (DNA): TGTGCCAGCAGCCTGCGAGGAGCGGAGACTTACAATGAGCAGTTCTTC. Amino acid sequence: CASSLRGAETYNEQFF.

The chain recombines TRBV27 with TRBJ2-7, with TRBD2 identical over 9 bases. This CDR3 is built from 14 residues. From germline, CDR1 is MNHEY and CDR2 SMNVEV (reference sequence). Trimming took 4 bases from V and 7 from J; bases not matched to a gene: 8. The CDR3 DNA is TGTGCCAGCAGTTATTCGGCGGGGGGGCGTGAGCAGTACTTC. Translation gives CASSYSAGGREQYF.

V is TRBV27 and J is TRBJ1-3; D remains ambiguous. Germline lookup yields CDR1 MNHEY and CDR2 SMNVEV (reference sequence). The CDR3 consists of 19 residues. Trimming removed 5 bases from V and 1 base from J, with 24 bases in between. The CDR3 region has the DNA TGTGCCAGCAGTCCCCAGTCGGGGTCGGGCCCTATATCTGGAAACACCATATATTTT. It yields the protein CASSPQSGSGPISGNTIYF.

The J gene is TRBJ1-5, the V gene TRBV19, with D possibly TRBD1 on 5 matching bases. Germline CDR1 reads LNHDA; CDR2 reads SQIVND (reference sequence). The CDR3 consists of 14 residues. The V end lost 8 bases, the J end lost 13 bases, and 24 bases lay between the germline ends. The CDR3 loop is CASQGYSNQPQQHF. The CDR3 coding sequence is TGTGCCAGTCAGGGTTATAGCAATCAGCCCCAGCAGCATTTT.

This clone appeared a single time. The chain employs TRBV5-1 and TRBJ2-5; D is uncertain. Germline CDR1 is SGHRS and CDR2 is YFSETQ. V was pared by 2 bases and J by 2 bases, with 7 bases between. This CDR3 is 13 amino acids long. The CDR3 loop reads CASSFARQETQYF. For the CDR3, the DNA is TGCGCCAGCAGCTTCGCGCGACAAGAGACCCAGTACTTC.

This rearrangement joins TRBV5-1 to TRBJ2-3, with D unclear. Trimming pared 3 bases from V and 3 bases from J, leaving 14 bases between. The CDR3 extends over 15 amino acids. Per the germline V gene, CDR1 is SGHRS and CDR2 is YFSETQ. CDR3 sequence: CASSYTNRLTDTQYF. The CDR3 nucleotides read TGCGCCAGCAGCTATACGAACCGCCTAACAGATACGCAGTATTTT. Looking up the rest from reference TRBV5-1 and TRBJ2-3 gives the full variable domain: KAGVTQTPRYLIKTRGQQVTLSCSPISGHRSVSWYQQTPGQGLQFLFEYFSETQRNKGNFPGRFSGRQFSNSRSEMNVSTLELGDSALYLCASSYTNRLTDTQYFGPGTRLTVL.

The rearrangement links TRBV21-1 to TRBJ1-3. TRBV21-1 is a pseudogene segment. The CDR3 extends over 14 amino acids. The CDR3: CASSKGGRGNTIYF. CDR3 DNA sequence: TGTGCCAGCAGCAAGGGAGGAAGGGGAAACACCATATATTTT.

The rearrangement joins TRBV4-3 to TRBJ2-5; 8 nucleotides line up with TRBD1. V trimming: 0 bases; J trimming: 1 base; junction bases outside the gene matches: 13. CDR1 is LGHNA, CDR2 YSLEER, per germline. The CDR3 extends over 19 amino acids. This chain's CDR3 is CASSQDLGRQGSPQETQYF. The DNA for the CDR3 is TGCGCCAGCAGCCAAGATTTAGGGCGACAGGGGTCCCCCCAAGAGACCCAGTACTTC.

The rearrangement uses TRBV7-2 and TRBJ1-2; 11 positions agree with TRBD1. The CDR3 covers 15 residues. With V trimmed by 2 bases and J by 4 bases, 3 bases remained unmatched. From germline, CDR1 is SGHTA and CDR2 FQGNSA. CDR3 loop: CASSLPGQGGYGYTF. The CDR3 DNA is TGTGCCAGCAGCTTACCGGGACAGGGGGGCTATGGCTACACCTTC. Full variable domain (missing parts from reference TRBV7-2 and TRBJ1-2): GAGVSQSPSNKVTEKGKDVELRCDPISGHTALYWYRQSLGQGLEFLIYFQGNSAPDKSGLPSDRFSAERTGGSVSTLTIQRTQQEDSAVYLCASSLPGQGGYGYTFGSGTRLTVV.

V is TRBV4-2 and J is TRBJ1-5; D is perhaps TRBD1 (6 bases). Trimming pared 4 bases from V and 1 base from J, leaving 14 bases between. The CDR3 is made up of 16 amino acids. Germline CDR1 reads LGHNA; CDR2 reads YNFKEQ. The CDR3 region has the DNA TGTGCCAGCAGCCGACTGCAGGGGAGCAGCAATCAGCCCCAGCATTTT. This translates into CASSRLQGSSNQPQHF.

This clone has just a few counts. The gene calls are TRBV11-2 and TRBJ2-2; no reliable D call. The V gene's germline CDR1 is SGHAT and CDR2 FQNNGV. Between the trimmed V and J ends, which lost 1 base and 8 bases, there was a span of 2 bases. This CDR3 region has 11 residues. CDR3 in DNA: TGTGCCAGCAGCTTAGCTGGGGAGCTGTTTTTT. Translation gives CASSLAGELFF.